Presented here are 6 T cell receptor beta chains from one specimen sequenced in a study of PD-L1 blockade in urothelial cancer. The data were produced by immunoSEQ multiplex PCR, yet TCRdb's version contains in-frame clones alone and is incomplete. The table shows around 57,000 clones, with approximately 78% occurring only once. The time point here: pretreatment peripheral blood. Specimen: PBMCs, collected around atezolizumab (anti-PD-L1) treatment. The receptors were gathered from a man between 65 and 85 years old with urothelial cancer.

The chain joins TRBV6-4 to TRBJ2-2; TRBD1 might be the D (6 bases). Trimming took 3 bases from V and 1 from J, leaving 6 bases between them. Germline V gene data show CDR1 as MRHNA and CDR2 as SNTAGT. This CDR3 is 14 amino acids long. CDR3 residues: CASSEQGNTGELFF. The CDR3 DNA sequence: TGTGCCAGCAGTGAACAGGGGAACACCGGGGAGCTGTTTTTT.

For the CDR3, the DNA is TGTGCCAGCAGCCCGGGACAGCAAGAGACCCAGTACTTC. Amino acids: CASSPGQQETQYF. This chain connects TRBV9 to TRBJ2-5; 7 nucleotides align to TRBD1. Germline assignment: CDR1 SGDLS and CDR2 YYNGEE. The CDR3 spans 13 residues. V gave up 4 bases and J gave up 2 bases; unmatched junction bases: 2.

The V and J genes are TRBV19 and TRBJ2-1; 8 positions match TRBD2. CDR1 is LNHDA, CDR2 SQIVND, per germline (reference sequence). Trimming took 4 bases from V and 1 from J; bases not matched to a gene: 6. The CDR3 extends over 16 amino acids. The CDR3 loop reads CASSTTSGGSYNEQFF. The CDR3 bases are TGTGCCAGTAGTACTACCTCGGGGGGGTCCTACAATGAGCAGTTCTTC.

CDR3 sequence reads: CASRTGGEMAEAFF. Here the CDR3 DNA reads TGTGCCAGCCGAACAGGGGGCGAGATGGCTGAAGCTTTCTTT. V is TRBV18 and J is TRBJ1-1, with TRBD1 matching over 9 bases. The CDR3 consists of 14 residues. J was trimmed by 6 bases and V by 8 bases; bases with no gene match: 10. From germline, CDR1 is KGHSH and CDR2 LQKENI.

This clone has just a few counts. The chain carries TRBV4-1 and TRBJ2-7, with D possibly TRBD2 on 6 matching bases. V was shortened by 0 bases and J by 4 bases, with 16 bases between the two germline ends. The germline V gene has CDR1 MGHRA and CDR2 YSYEKL. CDR3 size: 16 residues. The CDR3 is CASSQEYPAGSYEQYF. The CDR3 nucleotides are TGCGCCAGCAGCCAAGAATATCCAGCGGGCTCGTACGAGCAGTACTTC.

The chain employs TRBV19 and TRBJ1-5; weak D call: TRBD1 (6 bases). There are 14 residues in the CDR3. Between the trimmed V and J ends, which lost 5 bases and 2 bases, there was a span of 10 bases. In germline, CDR1 is LNHDA, CDR2 SQIVND (reference sequence). The DNA for the CDR3 is TGTGCCAGTAGTTACAGGGTCGGCAATCAGCCCCAGCATTTT. Amino acid sequence: CASSYRVGNQPQHF.